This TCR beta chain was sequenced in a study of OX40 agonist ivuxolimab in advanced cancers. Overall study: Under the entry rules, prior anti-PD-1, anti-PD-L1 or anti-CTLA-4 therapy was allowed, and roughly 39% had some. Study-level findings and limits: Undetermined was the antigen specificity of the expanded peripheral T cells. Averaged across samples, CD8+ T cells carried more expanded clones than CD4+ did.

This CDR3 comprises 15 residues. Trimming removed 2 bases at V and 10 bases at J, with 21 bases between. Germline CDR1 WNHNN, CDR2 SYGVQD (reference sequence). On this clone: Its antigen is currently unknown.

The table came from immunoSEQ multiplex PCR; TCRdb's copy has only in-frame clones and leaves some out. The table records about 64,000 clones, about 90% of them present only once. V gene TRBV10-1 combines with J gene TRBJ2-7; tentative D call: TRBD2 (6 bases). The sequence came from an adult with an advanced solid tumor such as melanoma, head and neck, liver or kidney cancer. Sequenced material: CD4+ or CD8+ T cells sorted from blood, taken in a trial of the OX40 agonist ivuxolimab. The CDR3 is CASSETGRGGPRQYF. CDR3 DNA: TGCGCCAGCAGTGAGACTGGTCGTGGAGGGCCTCGCCAGTACTTC.